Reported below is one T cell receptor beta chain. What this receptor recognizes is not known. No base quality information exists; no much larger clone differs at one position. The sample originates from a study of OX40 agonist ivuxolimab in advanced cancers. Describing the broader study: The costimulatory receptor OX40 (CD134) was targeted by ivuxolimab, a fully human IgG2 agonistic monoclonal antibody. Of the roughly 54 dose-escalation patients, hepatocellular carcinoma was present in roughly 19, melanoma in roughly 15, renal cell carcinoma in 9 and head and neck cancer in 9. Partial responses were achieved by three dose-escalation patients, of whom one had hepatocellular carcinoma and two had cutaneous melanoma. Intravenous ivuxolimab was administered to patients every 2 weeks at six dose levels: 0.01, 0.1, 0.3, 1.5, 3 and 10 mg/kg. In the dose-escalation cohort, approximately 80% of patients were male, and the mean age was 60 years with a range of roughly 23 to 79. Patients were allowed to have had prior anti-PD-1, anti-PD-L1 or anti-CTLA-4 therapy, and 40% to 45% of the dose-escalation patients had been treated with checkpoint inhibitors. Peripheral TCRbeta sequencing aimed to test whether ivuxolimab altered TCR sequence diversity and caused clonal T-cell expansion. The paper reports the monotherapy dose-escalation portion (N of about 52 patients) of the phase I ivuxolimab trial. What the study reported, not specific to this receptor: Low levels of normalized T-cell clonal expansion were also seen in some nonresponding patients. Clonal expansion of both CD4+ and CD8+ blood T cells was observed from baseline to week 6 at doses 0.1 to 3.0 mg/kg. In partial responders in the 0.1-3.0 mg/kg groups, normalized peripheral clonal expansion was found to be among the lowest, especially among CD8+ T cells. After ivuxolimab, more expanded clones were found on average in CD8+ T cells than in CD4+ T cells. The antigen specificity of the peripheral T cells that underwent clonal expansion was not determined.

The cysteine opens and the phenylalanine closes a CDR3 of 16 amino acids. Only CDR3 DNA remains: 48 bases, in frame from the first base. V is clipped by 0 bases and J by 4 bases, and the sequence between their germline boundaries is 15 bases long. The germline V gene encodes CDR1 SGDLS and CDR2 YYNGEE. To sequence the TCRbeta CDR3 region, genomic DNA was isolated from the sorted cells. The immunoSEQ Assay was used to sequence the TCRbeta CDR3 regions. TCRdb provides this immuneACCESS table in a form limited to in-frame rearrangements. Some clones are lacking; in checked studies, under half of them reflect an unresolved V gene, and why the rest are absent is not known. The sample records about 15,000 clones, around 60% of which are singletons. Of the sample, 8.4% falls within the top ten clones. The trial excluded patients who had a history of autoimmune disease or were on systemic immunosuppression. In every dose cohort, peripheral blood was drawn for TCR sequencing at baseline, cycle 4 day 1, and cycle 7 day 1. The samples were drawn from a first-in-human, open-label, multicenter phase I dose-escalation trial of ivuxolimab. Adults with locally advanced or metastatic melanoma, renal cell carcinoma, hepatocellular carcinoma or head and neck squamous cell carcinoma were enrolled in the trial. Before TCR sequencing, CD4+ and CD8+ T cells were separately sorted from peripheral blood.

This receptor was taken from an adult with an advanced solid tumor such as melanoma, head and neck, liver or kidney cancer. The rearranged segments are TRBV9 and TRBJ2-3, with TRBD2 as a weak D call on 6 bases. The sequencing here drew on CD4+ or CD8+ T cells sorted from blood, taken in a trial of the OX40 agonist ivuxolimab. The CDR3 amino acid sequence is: CASSVEDRGNADTQYF. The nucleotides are TGTGCCAGCAGCGTAGAAGATCGGGGGAACGCAGATACGCAGTATTTT.